This T cell receptor beta chain originates from a study of T cell clones after liver transplantation. The CDR3 loop spans 14 amino acids. Germline assignment: CDR1 SGHTA and CDR2 FQGNSA. The germline V and J ends were trimmed by 2 bases and 2 bases, with 9 bases remaining between them. The data were produced by immunoSEQ multiplex PCR, yet TCRdb's version contains in-frame clones alone and is incomplete. Altogether tens of thousands of clones are present, around four fifths being singletons, with the ten largest covering 0.4% to 0.6%. The rearrangement links TRBV7-2 to TRBJ1-1; D ambiguous. Sequencing used CD4+ T cells from blood, obtained 46 months after liver transplant. The receptor was isolated from a human patient who received a liver transplant. Among the T cells, some may be from the graft donor. CDR3 amino acids: CASSLQRANTEAFF. The CDR3 DNA sequence: TGTGCCAGCAGCTTACAAAGGGCCAACACTGAAGCTTTCTTT.